This T cell receptor beta chain came from a study of T cells after somatic rescue of genetic block. Only in-frame clones appear in the TCRdb table, and some are missing; sequencing was by immunoSEQ multiplex PCR. The data show tens of thousands of clones, 85% to 90% seen once. The material sequenced was peripheral blood mononuclear cells (PBMCs). The clonotype was recovered from a woman aged 18-30 years.

The CDR3 loop reads CASSLGGRDGYTF. The CDR3 nucleotides are TGTGCCAGCAGCTTAGGTGGGAGGGATGGCTACACCTTC. The chain uses TRBV11-3 and TRBJ1-2; D remains ambiguous. V lost 1 base and J 6 bases, leaving 9 bases between the germline ends. CDR1 and CDR2 (germline): SGHNT, YENEEA. The length of the CDR3 is 13 residues.